This entry describes one T cell receptor beta chain. Its target is not known. These data are taken from a study of beta chain features in type 1 diabetes. Study details: Healthy donors and patients showed comparable age, gender and cell yields. Study-wide points: When Type 1 diabetes patients were examined, their TCRB CDR3s proved moderately but significantly shorter in all four CD4+ subsets. Shorter templates may be favored by PCR, equally so in patients and controls.

Trimming shortened V by 8 bases and J by 0 bases, and 11 bases separated the two germline ends. The CDR3 is 14 residues long. Germline CDR1 reads SGHAT; CDR2 reads FQNNGV. Sequenced material consisted of expressed TCRB transcripts (all of the isolated RNA was reverse transcribed). TCRdb's copy holds only in-frame clones and misses some; the assay was immunoSEQ multiplex PCR. Of around 310,000 clones listed, about 13% are singletons. Per donor, one heparinised blood draw averaged around 110 mL. The authors sorted CD4+ naive, central memory, regulatory and stem cell-like memory cells via CD45RO/CCR7/CD25/CD127/CD95/CD27.

The sample was naive CD4+ T cells from blood. This rearrangement joins TRBV11-2 to TRBJ2-1, with D unresolved. The TCR comes from a woman aged 18-30 years with type 1 diabetes. The CDR3 sequence: CASGRLSSYNEQFF. Written as DNA, the CDR3 is TGTGCCAGCGGGCGTTTGAGCTCCTACAATGAGCAGTTCTTC.